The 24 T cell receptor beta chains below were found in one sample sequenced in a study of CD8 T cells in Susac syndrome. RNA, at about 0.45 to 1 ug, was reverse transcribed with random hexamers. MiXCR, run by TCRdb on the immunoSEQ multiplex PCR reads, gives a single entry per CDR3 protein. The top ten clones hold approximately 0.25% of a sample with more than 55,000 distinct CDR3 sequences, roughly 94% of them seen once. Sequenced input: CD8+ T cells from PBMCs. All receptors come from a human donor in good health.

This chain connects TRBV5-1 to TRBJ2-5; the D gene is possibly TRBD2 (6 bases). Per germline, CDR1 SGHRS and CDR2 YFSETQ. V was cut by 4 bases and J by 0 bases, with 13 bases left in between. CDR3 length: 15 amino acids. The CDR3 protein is CASSPFGGNQETQYF. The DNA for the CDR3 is TGCGCCAGCAGCCCATTTGGGGGGAACCAAGAGACCCAGTACTTC.

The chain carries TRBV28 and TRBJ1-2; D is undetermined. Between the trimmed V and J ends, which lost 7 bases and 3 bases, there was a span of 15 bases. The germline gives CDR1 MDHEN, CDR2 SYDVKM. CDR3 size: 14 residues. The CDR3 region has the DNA TGTGCCAGCACCTCGACCGCTATTCACTATGGCTACACCTTC. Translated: CASTSTAIHYGYTF.

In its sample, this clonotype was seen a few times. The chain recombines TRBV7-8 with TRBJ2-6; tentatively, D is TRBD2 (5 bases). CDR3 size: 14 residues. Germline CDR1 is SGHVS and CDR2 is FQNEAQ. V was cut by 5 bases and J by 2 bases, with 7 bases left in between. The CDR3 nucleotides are TGTGCCAGCAGCCCCGGGGCTGGGGCCAACGTCCTGACTTTC. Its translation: CASSPGAGANVLTF.

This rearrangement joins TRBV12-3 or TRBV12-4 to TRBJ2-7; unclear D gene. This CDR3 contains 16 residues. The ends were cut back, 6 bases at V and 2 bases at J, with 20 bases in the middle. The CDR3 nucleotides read TGTGCCAGCAGCCCCTCTACATCTTCTCCCCCCTACGAGCAGTACTTC. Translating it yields CASSPSTSSPPYEQYF.

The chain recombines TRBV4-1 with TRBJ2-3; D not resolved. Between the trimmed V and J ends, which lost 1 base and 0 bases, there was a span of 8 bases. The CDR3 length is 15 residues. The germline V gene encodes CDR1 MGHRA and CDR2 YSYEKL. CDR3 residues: CASSQVAASTDTQYF. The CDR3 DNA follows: TGCGCCAGCAGCCAAGTAGCAGCGAGCACAGATACGCAGTATTTT.

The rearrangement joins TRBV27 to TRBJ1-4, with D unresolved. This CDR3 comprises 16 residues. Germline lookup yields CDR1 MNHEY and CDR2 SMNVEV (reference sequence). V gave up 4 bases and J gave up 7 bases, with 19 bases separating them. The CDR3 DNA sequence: TGTGCCAGCAGTTCTCTCGGAGGAGGGTTGCGTGAAAAACTGTTTTTT. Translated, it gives CASSSLGGGLREKLFF.

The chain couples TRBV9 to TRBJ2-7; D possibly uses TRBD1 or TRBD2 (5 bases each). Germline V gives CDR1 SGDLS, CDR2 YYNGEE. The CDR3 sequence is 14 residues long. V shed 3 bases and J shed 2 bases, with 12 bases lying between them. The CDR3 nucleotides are TGTGCCAGCAGCGCCGGGACGGGGACCTACGAGCAGTACTTC. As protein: CASSAGTGTYEQYF.

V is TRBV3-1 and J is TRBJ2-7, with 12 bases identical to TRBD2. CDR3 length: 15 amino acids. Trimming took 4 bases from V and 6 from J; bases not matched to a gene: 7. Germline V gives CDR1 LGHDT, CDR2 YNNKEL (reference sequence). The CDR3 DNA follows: TGTGCCAGCAGCCCTACCGGGACTAGCGGGTCCGAGCAGTACTTC. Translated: CASSPTGTSGSEQYF.

CDR3 residues: CASSQDPGKVLSTQYF. The DNA of the CDR3 is TGCGCCAGCAGCCAAGATCCTGGGAAAGTCTTGAGTACGCAGTATTTT. The rearrangement uses TRBV4-3 and TRBJ2-3; D remains unclear. With 0 bases removed from V and 8 bases from J, the gap between germline ends came to 18 bases. Germline V lookup: CDR1 LGHNA, CDR2 YSLEER. The CDR3 sequence is 16 residues long.

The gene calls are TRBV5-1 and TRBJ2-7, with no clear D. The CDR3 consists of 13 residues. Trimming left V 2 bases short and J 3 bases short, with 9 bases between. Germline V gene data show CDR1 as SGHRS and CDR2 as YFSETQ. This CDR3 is CASSFAGIYEQYF. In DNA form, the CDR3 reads TGCGCCAGCAGCTTCGCTGGGATCTACGAGCAGTACTTC. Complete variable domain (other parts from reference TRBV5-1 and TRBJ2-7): KAGVTQTPRYLIKTRGQQVTLSCSPISGHRSVSWYQQTPGQGLQFLFEYFSETQRNKGNFPGRFSGRQFSNSRSEMNVSTLELGDSALYLCASSFAGIYEQYFGPGTRLTVT.

CDR3 nucleotides: TGCGCCAGCAGCCAAGTGGGGGGCGGCGAGACCCAGTACTTC. It is translated as CASSQVGGGETQYF. J is TRBJ2-5 and V is TRBV4-1; D might be TRBD1 or TRBD2, each matching 6 bases. The germline V gene encodes CDR1 MGHRA and CDR2 YSYEKL. The CDR3 spans 14 residues. Trimming removed 1 base at V and 5 bases at J, with 11 bases between.

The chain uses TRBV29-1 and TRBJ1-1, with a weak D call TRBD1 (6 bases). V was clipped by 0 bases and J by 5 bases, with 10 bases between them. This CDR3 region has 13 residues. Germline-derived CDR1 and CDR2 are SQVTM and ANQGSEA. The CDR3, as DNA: TGCAGCGTTGAAGACTCGGGGGCGACTGAAGCTTTCTTT. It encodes CSVEDSGATEAFF. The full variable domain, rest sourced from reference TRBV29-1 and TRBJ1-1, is SAVISQKPSRDICQRGTSLTIQCQVDSQVTMMFWYRQQPGQSLTLIATANQGSEATYESGFVIDKFPISRPNLTFSTLTVSNMSPEDSSIYLCSVEDSGATEAFFGQGTRLTVV.

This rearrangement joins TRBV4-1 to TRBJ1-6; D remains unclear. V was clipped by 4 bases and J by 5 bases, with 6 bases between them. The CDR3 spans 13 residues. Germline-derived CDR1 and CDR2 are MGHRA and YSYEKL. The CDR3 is CASSPVDNSPLHF. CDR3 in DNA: TGCGCCAGCAGCCCAGTGGATAATTCACCCCTCCACTTT.

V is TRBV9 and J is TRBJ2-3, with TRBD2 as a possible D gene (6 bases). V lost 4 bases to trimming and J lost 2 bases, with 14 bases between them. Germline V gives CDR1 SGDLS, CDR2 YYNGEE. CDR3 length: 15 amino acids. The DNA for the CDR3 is TGTGCCAGCAGCATTAATAGCGGCCACACAGATACGCAGTATTTT. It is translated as CASSINSGHTDTQYF. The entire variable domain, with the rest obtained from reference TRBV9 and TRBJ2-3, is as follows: DSGVTQTPKHLITATGQRVTLRCSPRSGDLSVYWYQQSLDQGLQFLIQYYNGEERAKGNILERFSAQQFPDLHSELNLSSLELGDSALYFCASSINSGHTDTQYFGPGTRLTVL.

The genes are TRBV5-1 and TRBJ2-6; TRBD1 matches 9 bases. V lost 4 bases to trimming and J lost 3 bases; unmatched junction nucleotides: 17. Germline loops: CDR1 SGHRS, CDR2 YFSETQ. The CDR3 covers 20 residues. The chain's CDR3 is CASSHTLMGQGYFGANVLTF. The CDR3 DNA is TGCGCCAGCAGCCACACACTTATGGGACAGGGATATTTTGGGGCCAACGTCCTGACTTTC.

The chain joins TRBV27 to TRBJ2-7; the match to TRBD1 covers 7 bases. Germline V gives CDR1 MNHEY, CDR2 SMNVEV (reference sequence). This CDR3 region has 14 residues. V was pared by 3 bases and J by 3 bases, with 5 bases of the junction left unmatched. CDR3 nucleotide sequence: TGTGCCAGCAGTTTGACAGGGATCGGCTACGAGCAGTACTTC. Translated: CASSLTGIGYEQYF.

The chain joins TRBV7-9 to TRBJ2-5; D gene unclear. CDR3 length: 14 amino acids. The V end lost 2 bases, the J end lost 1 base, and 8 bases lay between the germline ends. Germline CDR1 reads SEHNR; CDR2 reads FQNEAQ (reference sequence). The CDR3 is CASSLSGFQETQYF. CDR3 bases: TGTGCCAGCAGCTTATCGGGCTTCCAAGAGACCCAGTACTTC. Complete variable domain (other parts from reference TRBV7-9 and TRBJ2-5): DTGVSQNPRHKITKRGQNVTFRCDPISEHNRLYWYRQTLGQGPEFLTYFQNEAQLEKSRLLSDRFSAERPKGSFSTLEIQRTEQGDSAMYLCASSLSGFQETQYFGPGTRLLVL.

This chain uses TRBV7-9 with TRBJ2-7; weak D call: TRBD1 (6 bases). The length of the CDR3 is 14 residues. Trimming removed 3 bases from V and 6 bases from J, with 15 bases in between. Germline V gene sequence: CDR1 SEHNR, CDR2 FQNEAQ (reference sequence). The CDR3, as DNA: TGTGCCAGCAGCTTCGAAGGGGGTATGTCCGAGCAGTACGTC. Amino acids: CASSFEGGMSEQYV.

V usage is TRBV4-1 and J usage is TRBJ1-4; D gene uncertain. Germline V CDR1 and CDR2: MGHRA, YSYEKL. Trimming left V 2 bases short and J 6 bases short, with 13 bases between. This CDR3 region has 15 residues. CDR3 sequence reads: CASSQLTDNDEKLFF. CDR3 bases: TGCGCCAGCAGCCAACTAACAGATAATGATGAAAAACTGTTTTTT.

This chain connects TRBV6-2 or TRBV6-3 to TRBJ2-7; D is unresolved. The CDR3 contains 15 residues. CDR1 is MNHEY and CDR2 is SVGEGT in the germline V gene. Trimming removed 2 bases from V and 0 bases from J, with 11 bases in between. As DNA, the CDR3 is TGTGCCAGCAGTTACCCAGACGTGAGCTCCTACGAGCAGTACGTC. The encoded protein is CASSYPDVSSYEQYV.

The CDR3 here is CASSPRGAGDYTDTQYF. The CDR3 bases are TGTGCCAGCAGCCCCCGAGGGGCGGGGGACTACACAGATACGCAGTATTTT. This rearrangement joins TRBV9 to TRBJ2-3; 7 nucleotides align to TRBD2. CDR1 and CDR2 from the germline V gene are SGDLS and YYNGEE. J gave up 2 bases and V 4 bases, and 13 bases lay outside the gene matches. The CDR3 sequence is 17 residues long.

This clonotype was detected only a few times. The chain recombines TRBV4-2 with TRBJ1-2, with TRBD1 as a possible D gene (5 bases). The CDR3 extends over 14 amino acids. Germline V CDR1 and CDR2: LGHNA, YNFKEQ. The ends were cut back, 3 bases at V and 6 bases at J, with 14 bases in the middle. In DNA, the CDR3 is TGTGCCAGCAGCCACTCGGGGCAGGGAGATGGCTACACCTTC. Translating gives CASSHSGQGDGYTF.

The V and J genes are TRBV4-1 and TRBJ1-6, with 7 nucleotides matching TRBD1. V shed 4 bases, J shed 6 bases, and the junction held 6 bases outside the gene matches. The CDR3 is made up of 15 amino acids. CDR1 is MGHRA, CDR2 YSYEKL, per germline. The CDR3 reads CASSPETGSNSPLHF. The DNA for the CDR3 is TGCGCCAGCAGCCCAGAGACAGGGAGTAATTCACCCCTCCACTTT.

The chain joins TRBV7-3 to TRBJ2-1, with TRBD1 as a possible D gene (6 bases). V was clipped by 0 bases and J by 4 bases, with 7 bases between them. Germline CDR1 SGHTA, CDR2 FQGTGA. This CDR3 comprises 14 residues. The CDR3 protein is CASSLTQGYNEQFF. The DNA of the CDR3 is TGTGCCAGCAGCTTAACACAGGGATACAATGAGCAGTTCTTC.